A selection of T cell receptor beta chains follows, all from one sample in a study of shared clonotypes between healthy human individuals. Sequenced by immunoSEQ multiplex PCR; TCRdb stores in-frame clones only, minus some. Among over a million clones listed, approximately 98.5% were seen once. Sequencing was performed on naive CD4+ T cells sorted from blood. These receptors were obtained from a man aged 25 to 40 in good health. CDR3s include the opening cysteine and the closing phenylalanine or tryptophan. Fields, in order: V gene, clone size, J gene, D gene, CDR3 protein, CDR3 DNA. A D gene is named only where the DNA matches it firmly. Expanded clones get a size class; other rows say once, few or many, or leave the size out.

v_gene: TRBV9
abundance: .
j_gene: TRBJ2-1
d_gene: .
CDR3aa: CASSSRAQGEGNEQFF
CDR3nt: TGTGCCAGCAGCTCCAGGGCGCAGGGGGAGGGCAATGAGCAGTTCTTC

v_gene: TRBV7-9
abundance: .
j_gene: TRBJ1-2
d_gene: .
CDR3aa: CASGVGIGYTF
CDR3nt: TGTGCCAGCGGAGTGGGGATCGGCTACACCTTC

v_gene: TRBV6-6
abundance: .
j_gene: TRBJ2-7
d_gene: TRBD1
CDR3aa: CASSYGPITGDEQYF
CDR3nt: TGTGCCAGCAGTTACGGCCCCATTACAGGGGACGAGCAGTACTTC

v_gene: TRBV29-1
abundance: .
j_gene: TRBJ2-3
d_gene: .
CDR3aa: CSVAHTDTQYF
CDR3nt: TGCAGCGTGGCACATACAGATACGCAGTATTTT

v_gene: TRBV21-1
abundance: .
j_gene: TRBJ2-1
d_gene: .
CDR3aa: CASSKALGTGGAPPYNEQFF
CDR3nt: TGTGCCAGCAGCAAAGCGCTAGGGACAGGGGGCGCCCCCCCTTACAATGAGCAGTTCTTC

v_gene: TRBV5-4
abundance: .
j_gene: TRBJ2-5
d_gene: .
CDR3aa: CASSLGYGGVGETQYF
CDR3nt: TGTGCCAGCAGCTTGGGATACGGGGGAGTGGGAGAGACCCAGTACTTC

v_gene: TRBV11-1
abundance: .
j_gene: TRBJ1-1
d_gene: TRBD1
CDR3aa: CASSTRQGGTEAFF
CDR3nt: TGTGCCAGCAGCACCCGACAGGGTGGCACTGAAGCTTTCTTT

v_gene: TRBV18
abundance: .
j_gene: TRBJ1-2
d_gene: .
CDR3aa: CASSTRDTGNYGYTF
CDR3nt: TGTGCCAGCTCAACGAGGGACACGGGGAACTATGGCTACACCTTC

v_gene: TRBV7-2
abundance: .
j_gene: TRBJ2-3
d_gene: .
CDR3aa: CASSSVPVGRGTDTQYF
CDR3nt: TGTGCCAGCAGCTCCGTCCCCGTGGGAAGGGGGACAGATACGCAGTATTTT

v_gene: TRBV18
abundance: .
j_gene: TRBJ2-7
d_gene: .
CDR3aa: CASSPRPGPSNGYF
CDR3nt: TGTGCCAGCTCACCACGTCCTGGACCGTCAAATGGGTACTTC

v_gene: TRBV28
abundance: .
j_gene: TRBJ2-2
d_gene: TRBD1
CDR3aa: CASSSPGTATAGELFF
CDR3nt: TGTGCCAGCAGCTCCCCCGGGACAGCGACAGCTGGGGAGCTGTTTTTT

v_gene: TRBV11-2
abundance: .
j_gene: TRBJ2-3
d_gene: .
CDR3aa: CASSLAGISTDTQYF
CDR3nt: TGTGCCAGCAGCTTAGCAGGGATCAGCACAGATACGCAGTATTTT

v_gene: TRBV5-8
abundance: .
j_gene: TRBJ2-7
d_gene: .
CDR3aa: CASVMRGRSYEQYF
CDR3nt: TGTGCCAGCGTCATGCGGGGCAGGTCCTACGAGCAGTACTTC

v_gene: TRBV7-9
abundance: .
j_gene: TRBJ2-7
d_gene: .
CDR3aa: CASSLPGRSYEQYF
CDR3nt: TGTGCCAGCAGCTTACCGGGACGGTCCTACGAGCAGTACTTC

v_gene: TRBV5-8
abundance: .
j_gene: TRBJ1-2
d_gene: TRBD1
CDR3aa: CASSEGQGRAYGYTF
CDR3nt: TGTGCCAGCAGCGAAGGACAGGGCCGTGCCTATGGCTACACCTTC

v_gene: TRBV12-2
abundance: once
j_gene: TRBJ2-5
d_gene: .
CDR3aa: CASRLRGKRRVGVQETQYF
CDR3nt: TGTGCAAGTCGCTTGAGGGGAAAGAGGAGGGTAGGGGTCCAAGAGACCCAGTACTTC

v_gene: TRBV7-9
abundance: once
j_gene: TRBJ1-3
d_gene: .
CDR3aa: CASSLDGFSGNTIYF
CDR3nt: TGTGCCAGCAGCTTGGACGGCTTCTCTGGAAACACCATATATTTT

v_gene: TRBV18
abundance: .
j_gene: TRBJ1-4
d_gene: TRBD1
CDR3aa: CARSPARGLEKLFF
CDR3nt: TGTGCCAGATCACCGGCCAGGGGGCTTGAAAAACTGTTTTTT

v_gene: TRBV5-4
abundance: .
j_gene: TRBJ2-3
d_gene: .
CDR3aa: CASSLADTQYF
CDR3nt: TGTGCCAGCAGCTTGGCAGATACGCAGTATTTT

v_gene: TRBV4-2
abundance: .
j_gene: TRBJ2-3
d_gene: .
CDR3aa: CASSQRSGSTDTQYF
CDR3nt: TGTGCCAGCAGCCAAAGGTCGGGTAGCACAGATACGCAGTATTTT

v_gene: TRBV6-1
abundance: .
j_gene: TRBJ2-3
d_gene: .
CDR3aa: CATQVTMSTDTQYF
CDR3nt: TGTGCCACACAGGTAACAATGAGCACAGATACGCAGTATTTT

v_gene: TRBV19
abundance: .
j_gene: TRBJ2-5
d_gene: TRBD2
CDR3aa: CASEGRLAGQETQYF
CDR3nt: TGTGCCAGTGAGGGGAGACTAGCGGGACAGGAGACCCAGTACTTC

v_gene: TRBV13
abundance: .
j_gene: TRBJ2-1
d_gene: .
CDR3aa: CASSLGGTFQQYNEQFF
CDR3nt: TGTGCCAGCAGCTTAGGCGGGACCTTCCAGCAATACAATGAGCAGTTCTTC

v_gene: TRBV27
abundance: .
j_gene: TRBJ2-1
d_gene: TRBD2
CDR3aa: CASRKLAGGPSEQFF
CDR3nt: TGTGCCAGCAGGAAATTAGCGGGAGGGCCCAGTGAGCAGTTCTTC

v_gene: TRBV19
abundance: .
j_gene: TRBJ1-5
d_gene: .
CDR3aa: CASSQQGYSDQPQHF
CDR3nt: TGTGCCAGTAGCCAACAGGGATATAGTGATCAGCCCCAGCATTTT